This is a list of T cell receptor beta chains from one sample in a study of CD8 T cells in ankylosing spondylitis. In TCRdb, the 5' RACE reads were re-called with MiXCR into one record per CDR3 protein. The sample records approximately 240,000 distinct CDR3 sequences, about 10% being singletons. The sequenced material came from blood, either unsorted or a sorted T cell fraction (not recorded which). The receptors derive from a male donor with ankylosing spondylitis or in good health (not recorded which). Each CDR3 is given with its conserved first and last residue. Fields, in order: clone size, CDR3 length, J gene, V gene, D gene, CDR3 protein, CDR3 DNA. The D gene is left open where the match is weak. The size field is filled for only some rows; it gives once, few, many or a size class.

many 13 TRBJ2-1 TRBV6-5 - CASSSRGNNEQFF TGTGCCAGCAGTTCCCGGGGTAACAATGAGCAGTTCTTC
- 12 TRBJ2-3 TRBV7-9 - CASSLESDTQYF TGTGCCAGCAGCTTAGAAAGTGATACGCAGTATTTT
few 18 TRBJ1-2 TRBV30 - CAWTLNPWISSWEYGYTF TGTGCCTGGACCTTGAACCCGTGGATCTCTTCATGGGAATATGGCTACACCTTC
many 12 TRBJ1-2 TRBV20-1 - CSAREGLDGYTF TGCAGTGCTAGAGAAGGTCTGGATGGCTACACCTTC
many 15 TRBJ2-1 TRBV6-2/TRBV6-3 TRBD2 CASTAGVSSYNEQFF TGTGCCAGCACCGCGGGGGTCAGCTCCTACAATGAGCAGTTCTTC
many 15 TRBJ1-1 TRBV7-9 - CASSLPPGGNTEAFF TGTGCCAGCAGCTTACCCCCGGGGGGAAACACTGAAGCTTTCTTT
many 9 TRBJ2-7 TRBV20-1 - CSGTYEQYF TGCAGTGGGACGTACGAGCAGTACTTC
many 13 TRBJ2-7 TRBV15 - CATSRDPVHEQYF TGTGCCACCAGCAGAGATCCAGTCCACGAGCAGTACTTC
many 16 TRBJ2-7 TRBV20-1 TRBD2 CSASFYRTSDTYEQYF TGCAGTGCTAGTTTTTATAGAACTAGCGATACCTACGAGCAGTACTTC
many 14 TRBJ2-7 TRBV5-1 - CASSLASGHYEQYF TGCGCCAGCAGCTTGGCGTCGGGACACTACGAGCAGTACTTC
many 15 TRBJ1-2 TRBV14 - CASSQARTINYGYTF TGTGCCAGCAGCCAGGCTCGAACCATCAACTATGGCTACACCTTC
few 14 TRBJ1-1 TRBV7-2 - CASSLSRVGTEAFF TGTGCCAGCAGCTTATCCCGGGTTGGGACTGAAGCTTTCTTT
few 15 TRBJ2-7 TRBV7-6 TRBD2 CASSSRDGGSYEQYF TGTGCCAGCAGCTCCCGGGACGGGGGGTCCTACGAGCAGTACTTC
many 15 TRBJ2-3 TRBV5-1 - CASSLLGQKIDTQYF TGCGCCAGCAGCCTGCTCGGGCAGAAAATAGATACGCAGTATTTT
many 15 TRBJ2-2 TRBV20-1 TRBD1 CSAEWTGRNTGELFF TGCAGTGCGGAATGGACAGGGAGGAACACCGGGGAGCTGTTTTTT
many 15 TRBJ2-5 TRBV3-1 - CASSQDHGGRETQYF TGTGCCAGCAGCCAAGATCATGGGGGGAGAGAGACCCAGTACTTC
many 15 TRBJ2-7 TRBV28 TRBD1 CASSLSGTGGNEQYF TGTGCCAGCAGTTTGTCCGGGACAGGGGGCAACGAGCAGTACTTC
many 14 TRBJ2-3 TRBV25-1 - CASADTGGTDTQYF TGTGCCAGCGCGGACACGGGGGGCACAGATACGCAGTATTTT
many 13 TRBJ2-1 TRBV29-1 - CSVRRSTYNEQFF TGCAGCGTTCGGAGGTCGACCTACAATGAGCAGTTCTTC
many 11 TRBJ1-1 TRBV20-1 - CSAPGQREAFF TGCAGTGCGCCCGGACAGCGTGAAGCTTTCTTT
- 13 TRBJ2-5 TRBV21-1 - CASSKRPWETQYF TGTGCCAGCAGCAAGCGACCTTGGGAGACCCAGTACTTC
many 14 TRBJ2-5 TRBV3-1 TRBD2 CASRVAGVAETQYF TGTGCCAGCCGGGTGGCGGGAGTAGCAGAGACCCAGTACTTC
many 13 TRBJ2-5 TRBV5-1 - CASSFTGQETQYF TGTGCCAGCAGTTTCACAGGACAAGAGACCCAGTACTTC
many 14 TRBJ1-4 TRBV29-1 - CSVAPGTTNEKLFF TGCAGCGTCGCCCCGGGGACAACTAATGAAAAACTGTTTTTT
many 14 TRBJ2-3 TRBV20-1 TRBD2 CSATSGPTPDTQYF TGCAGTGCTACTAGCGGGCCCACCCCAGATACGCAGTATTTT
many 12 TRBJ2-2 TRBV25-1 - CASSPPPGELFF TGTGCCAGCAGTCCCCCCCCCGGGGAGCTGTTTTTT
many 15 TRBJ2-1 TRBV20-1 TRBD2 CSASGLAGVFNEQFF TGCAGTGCTAGCGGTTTAGCGGGAGTGTTTAATGAGCAGTTCTTC